This TCR beta chain was profiled in a study of graft-versus-host responses after intestinal transplantation. For the study at large: All of the recipients had induction that used anti-thymocyte globulin, then tacrolimus and steroids for around three years. Study conclusions and caveats: Recipient marrow harbored GvH clones, some of which surfaced first in ileum or blood. Graft-donor T cell macrochimerism coincided with high graft-versus-host to host-versus-graft clonal ratios in allografts.

The graft tissue was processed, and this released both intraepithelial and lamina propria lymphocytes. Concerning this clone itself: The antigen remains undetermined.

Using immunoSEQ multiplex PCR, the repertoire was profiled, and TCRdb retains in-frame clones only, with some absent. Found here are just under 65,000 clones, about 89% of them singletons; the top ten hold about 1.7%. Sequencing was performed on ileum tissue, taken more than 350 days after transplant. The receptor was isolated from a human patient who received an intestinal transplant, so some T cells may come from the graft donor.

CDR3 nucleotide sequence: TGTGCCAGCAGACCCGGTCAGGCTAACACAGATACGCAGTATTTT. Its protein is CASRPGQANTDTQYF. V usage is TRBV13 and J usage is TRBJ2-3; D gene uncertain. The germline gives CDR1 PRHDT, CDR2 FYEKMQ (reference sequence). This CDR3 has 15 amino acids. Deletions cut 6 bases from V and 2 bases from J, with 15 bases between. Combining the CDR3 with reference TRBV13 and TRBJ2-3 gives the whole variable domain AAGVIQSPRHLIKEKRETATLKCYPIPRHDTVYWYQQGPGQDPQFLISFYEKMQSDKGSIPDRFSAQQFSDYHSELNMSSLELGDSALYFCASRPGQANTDTQYFGPGTRLTVL.